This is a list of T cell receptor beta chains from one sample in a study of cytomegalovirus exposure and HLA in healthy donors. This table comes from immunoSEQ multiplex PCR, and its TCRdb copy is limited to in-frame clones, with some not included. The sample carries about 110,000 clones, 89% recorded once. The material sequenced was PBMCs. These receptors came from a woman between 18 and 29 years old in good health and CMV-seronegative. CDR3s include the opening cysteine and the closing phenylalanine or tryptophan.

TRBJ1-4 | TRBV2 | CASRAQGELFF
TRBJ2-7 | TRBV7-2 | CASSAGRIYEQYF
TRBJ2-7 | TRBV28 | CASSLYGVMRQETYEQYF
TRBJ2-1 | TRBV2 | CASSVFGQFRDEQFF
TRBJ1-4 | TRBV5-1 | CASSLAGVGEKLFF
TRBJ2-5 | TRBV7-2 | CASSSNRVAETQYF
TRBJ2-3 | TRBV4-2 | CASSAGAGADTDTQYF
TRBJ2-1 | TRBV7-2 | CASSLAHAGPYNEQFF
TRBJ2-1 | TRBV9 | CASSVGQGSYEQFF
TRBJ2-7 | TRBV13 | CASSPGMTGGEQYF
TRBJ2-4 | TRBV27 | CASRLTHAKNIQYF
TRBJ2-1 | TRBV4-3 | CASSQDYGRAENEQFF
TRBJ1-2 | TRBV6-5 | CASSYSNSGGYGYTF
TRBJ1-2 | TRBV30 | CAWTRTDLLSDGYTF
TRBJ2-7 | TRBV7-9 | CASNTGYEQYF
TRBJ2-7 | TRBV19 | CASSTGLAGAYEQYF
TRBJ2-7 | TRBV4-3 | CASSQDAEGRVEQYF
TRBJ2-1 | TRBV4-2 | CASSQVGAEQFF
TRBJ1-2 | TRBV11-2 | CASSSLDRTYGYTF
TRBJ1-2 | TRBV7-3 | CASSLGPGQGYGYTF
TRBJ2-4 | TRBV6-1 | CASTRTGTKNIQYF
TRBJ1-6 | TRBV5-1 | CASREDSETFYNSPLHF
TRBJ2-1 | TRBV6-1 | CASIERDPYNEQFF
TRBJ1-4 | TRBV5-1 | CASSLLTVNEKLFF
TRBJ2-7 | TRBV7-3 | CASSLTLAGLHEQYF
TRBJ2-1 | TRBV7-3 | CASSLQASSEQFF
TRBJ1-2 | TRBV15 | CATSRDGRYGYTF
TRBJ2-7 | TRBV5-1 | CASRPGTADPYEQYF
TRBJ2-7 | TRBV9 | CASSSQGYEQYF
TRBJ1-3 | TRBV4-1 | CASSHPNPRNTIYF
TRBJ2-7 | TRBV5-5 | CASSPGVSYEQYF
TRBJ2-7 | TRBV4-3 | CASSQGTGKAYEQYF
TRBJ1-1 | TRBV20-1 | CSSEGNTEAFF
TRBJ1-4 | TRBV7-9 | CASSNPGQGREKLFF
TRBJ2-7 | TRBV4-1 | CASSLDRGSYEQYF
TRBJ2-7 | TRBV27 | CASSLSGPYEQYF
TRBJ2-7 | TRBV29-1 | CSVRPDSYEQYF
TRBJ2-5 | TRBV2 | CASDSRGGEGETQYF
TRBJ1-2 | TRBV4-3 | CASSQDKDRGRDGYTF
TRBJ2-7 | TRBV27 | CASSFVPGQKYF